This T cell receptor beta chain appears in the sequencing data of a study of OX40 agonist ivuxolimab in advanced cancers. Regarding the study in general: Ivuxolimab, which targeted the costimulatory receptor OX40 (CD134), was an agonistic, fully human IgG2 monoclonal antibody. Intravenous ivuxolimab was administered to patients every 2 weeks at six dose levels: 0.01, 0.1, 0.3, 1.5, 3 and 10 mg/kg. Of the 50 to 55 dose-escalation patients, hepatocellular carcinoma was present in around 19, melanoma in some 15, renal cell carcinoma in 9 and head and neck cancer in 9. In the dose-escalation cohort, around four fifths of patients were male, and the mean age was roughly 56 years with a range of roughly 20 to 85. Patients were allowed to have had prior anti-PD-1, anti-PD-L1 or anti-CTLA-4 therapy, and roughly 40% of the dose-escalation patients had previously received checkpoint inhibitors. Partial responses occurred in three dose-escalation patients, of whom one had hepatocellular carcinoma and two had cutaneous melanoma. The purpose of peripheral TCRbeta sequencing was to test whether ivuxolimab changed TCR sequence diversity and led to clonal T-cell expansion. The paper reports the monotherapy dose-escalation portion (N of about 51 patients) of the phase I ivuxolimab trial. Here is what the overall study found, with its caveats: At doses from 0.1 to 3.0 mg/kg, clonal expansion was seen in both CD4+ and CD8+ blood T cells between baseline and week 6. After ivuxolimab, CD8+ T cells had more expanded clones than CD4+ T cells on average. Antigen specificity was not determined for the clonally expanded peripheral T cells. In partial responders in the 0.1-3.0 mg/kg groups, normalized peripheral clonal expansion was found to be among the lowest, especially among CD8+ T cells. Low levels of normalized T-cell clonal expansion were also shown by some nonresponding patients.

Genomic DNA was extracted from sorted cells for sequencing of the TCRbeta CDR3 region. TCRbeta CDR3 regions were sequenced using the immunoSEQ Assay. TCRdb mirrors the immuneACCESS table, restricted to in-frame sequences. Some clones are absent from its copies; in checked studies, under half trace to an unresolved V gene, and the reason for the others is unknown. Within this sample are 40,000 or so clones, with over 80% of them counted one time only. The ten largest clones capture under 40% of the sample. Patients with autoimmune disease history or receiving systemic immunosuppression were excluded from the trial. Peripheral blood for TCR sequencing was drawn from every dose cohort at baseline, at cycle 4 day 1 and at cycle 7 day 1. The samples were taken from a phase I, first-in-human, multicenter, open-label dose-escalation trial of ivuxolimab. Adults with locally advanced or metastatic melanoma, renal cell, hepatocellular, or head and neck squamous cell carcinoma were enrolled in the trial. CD4+ and CD8+ T cells were sorted separately from peripheral blood before TCR sequencing.

This clone showed up just a few times. It lacks a known antigen. Per-nucleotide qualities are absent, and no much larger clonotype sits a single base away. This material consisted of CD4+ or CD8+ T cells sorted from blood, taken in a trial of the OX40 agonist ivuxolimab. The TCR originated in an adult with an advanced solid tumor such as melanoma, head and neck, liver or kidney cancer.

The CDR3 in this case is CASSVAGEGNEKLFF. At the DNA level, the sequence is TGTGCCAGCAGCGTAGCCGGCGAGGGAAATGAAAAACTGTTTTTT. The chain joins TRBV9 to TRBJ1-4; the D gene remains uncertain. V loses 0 bases of germline sequence and J loses 5 bases, and the interval between the two ends is 11 bases. The germline V gene gives CDR1 as SGDLS and CDR2 as YYNGEE. Counted from cysteine to phenylalanine, this CDR3 has 15 amino acids. Only the CDR3 portion is preserved as DNA: 45 bases, with reading frame beginning at the first base.